This TCR beta chain was sequenced in a study of CD8 T cells in Susac syndrome. Background on the study: When their blood was taken, patients with Susac syndrome were therapy-naive, taking corticosteroids, or taking intravenous immunoglobulin alone.

Details on this clonotype: Its specificity is unknown.

The CDR3 extends over 13 amino acids. Germline CDR1 and CDR2: SNHLY and FYNNEI. V was clipped by 1 base and J by 1 base, with 3 bases between them. Reverse transcription of about 0.45 to 1 ug RNA used random hexamers. TCRdb ran MiXCR on the immunoSEQ multiplex PCR reads and lists one entry per CDR3 protein. The sample lists under 200,000 distinct CDR3 sequences; 90% to 95% were seen once. General study points: The authors acknowledged that the study's TCR sequencing and HLA analysis involved relatively few individuals.

TEMRA cells were FACS-enriched, and CD8+ and CD4+ T cells were isolated negatively. Source material: CD4+ T cells from PBMCs. The sequence derives from a human donor with Susac syndrome. The chain couples TRBV2 to TRBJ2-3; D uncertain. The DNA for the CDR3 is TGTGCCAGCAGTGAAGAGGGCACAGATACGCAGTATTTT. Translating it yields CASSEEGTDTQYF.